Each of the 5 T cell receptor beta chains below was sequenced from the same sample in a study of CD8 T cells in ankylosing spondylitis. Findings of the study overall: Ankylosing spondylitis blood appeared to carry a characteristic TCR beta motif of roughly eight highly homologous variants.

In TCRdb, the 5' RACE reads were re-called with MiXCR into one record per CDR3 protein. This sample has more than 650,000 distinct CDR3 sequences, with approximately 12% found just once. Which antigens these TCRs recognize remains unknown. What was sequenced was blood, either unsorted or a sorted T cell fraction (not recorded which). These receptors came from a male donor with ankylosing spondylitis.

The rearrangement joins TRBV20-1 to TRBJ1-4; unclear D gene. CDR1 is DFQATT and CDR2 is SNEGSKA in the germline V gene (reference sequence). The CDR3 totals 12 residues. V lost 5 bases, J lost 6 bases, and 10 bases lay in between. The CDR3 loop reads CSASPPDEKLFF. The CDR3 DNA reads as TGCAGTGCTTCCCCTCCCGATGAAAAACTGTTTTTT.

This chain uses TRBV7-8 with TRBJ1-6; a weak D match, TRBD1 (6 bases). The ends were cut back, 6 bases at V and 10 bases at J, with 19 bases in the middle. From germline, CDR1 is SGHVS and CDR2 FQNEAQ. The CDR3 loop spans 15 amino acids. CDR3 sequence: CASSQTQGRGSPLHF. The CDR3 DNA reads TGTGCCAGCAGTCAGACACAGGGTAGGGGCTCACCCCTCCACTTT.

This clonotype showed up just a few times. The chain has TRBV5-1 and TRBJ2-3; no clear D. Germline V gene lookup returns CDR1 SGHRS and CDR2 YFSETQ. The CDR3 extends over 14 amino acids. With 0 bases removed from V and 4 bases from J, the gap between germline ends came to 9 bases. The CDR3 DNA follows: TGCGCCAGCAGCTTGGAACTGAACGCAGATACGCAGTATTTT. Its protein product is CASSLELNADTQYF.

This clonotype was recorded a few times. This chain connects TRBV9 to TRBJ2-1; tentatively, D is TRBD2 (5 bases). V gave up 3 bases and J gave up 5 bases, with 24 bases separating them. The CDR3 sequence is 18 residues long. In germline, CDR1 is SGDLS, CDR2 YYNGEE. The DNA of the CDR3 is TGTGCCAGCAGCGCGAGCGGAGCATCAGGACCGCACCACAATGAGCAGTTCTTC. This codes for CASSASGASGPHHNEQFF.

This clonotype was picked up a small number of times. The V and J genes are TRBV6-5 and TRBJ1-2; possibly TRBD1 for D (5 bases). V was trimmed by 4 bases and J by 2 bases, leaving 14 bases between them. The CDR3 is 15 residues long. CDR1 is MNHEY and CDR2 is SVGAGI in the germline V gene. CDR3 sequence: CASSSHGTENYGYTF. The CDR3, as DNA: TGTGCCAGCAGTTCCCACGGGACGGAGAACTATGGCTACACCTTC.